Presented here are 5 T cell receptor beta chains from one specimen sequenced in a study of shared clonotypes between healthy human individuals (TCRdb year 2020). The library came from the immunoSEQ multiplex PCR assay. Entries here come from immuneACCESS through TCRdb and include only in-frame sequences with V and J called. Some clones fail to appear in such tables; in the studies checked, an unresolved V gene covers under half of the shortfall, and the cause of the remainder is unknown. The sample has millions of clones on record, roughly 94% of them singletons. The ten most abundant clones make up 0.1% to 0.15% of the sample. Sample: naive CD4+ T cells sorted from blood. The meaning of the sample's cell subset or site label: CD45RA+ positively selected. The receptors shown here come from a young man in good health.

The chain uses TRBV19 and TRBJ1-5; D perhaps matches TRBD1 (6 bases). V was trimmed by 6 bases and J by 6 bases, leaving 15 bases between them. Per the germline V gene, CDR1 is LNHDA and CDR2 is SQIVND (reference sequence). The CDR3 runs 14 residues. For the CDR3, the DNA is TGTGCCAGTAGACCGGGACACGGGGGTCAGCCCCAGCATTTT. It specifies CASRPGHGGQPQHF.

The J gene is TRBJ1-2, the V gene TRBV23-1; D ambiguous. TRBV23-1 is labeled an ORF, and its function is uncertain. V was cut by 7 bases and J by 2 bases, with 11 bases left in between. The CDR3 is made up of 13 amino acids. CDR3 in DNA: TGCGCCAGCACTTCTACGGGAAACTATGGCTACACCTTC. Its translation: CASTSTGNYGYTF.

With regard to this clone: The same CDR3 is also encoded by other DNA sequences in this sample. The V gene is TRBV18, the J gene TRBJ1-1; D is undetermined. V was clipped by 6 bases and J by 0 bases, with 8 bases between them. Germline-derived CDR1 and CDR2 are KGHSH and LQKENI. CDR3 length: 13 residues. The CDR3 DNA reads as TGTGCCAGCTCCCTCGATCTGAACACTGAAGCTTTCTTT. Translated, it gives CASSLDLNTEAFF. Using reference TRBV18 and TRBJ1-1 for the parts outside the CDR3, the full variable domain is NAGVMQNPRHLVRRRGQEARLRCSPMKGHSHVYWYRQLPEEGLKFMVYLQKENIIDESGMPKERFSAEFPKEGPSILRIQQVVRGDSAAYFCASSLDLNTEAFFGQGTRLTVV.

This clone was seen a few times. Other nucleotide sequences in the sample specify the same CDR3. The J gene is TRBJ1-6, the V gene TRBV27; the D is unclear. CDR1 is MNHEY and CDR2 is SMNVEV in the germline V gene (reference sequence). The CDR3 runs 14 residues. The ends were cut back, 2 bases at V and 4 bases at J, with 6 bases in the middle. The CDR3 is CASSLTDYNSPLHF. Here the CDR3 DNA reads TGTGCCAGCAGTTTAACAGATTATAATTCACCCCTCCACTTT.

DNA for the CDR3: TGTGCCAGCAGCCGCTCATGGGGACAGGGGAACACTGAAGCTTTCTTT. It codes for CASSRSWGQGNTEAFF. The chain combines TRBV7-3 with TRBJ1-1; TRBD1 aligns across 9 bases. Unmatched junction bases numbered 8, after V lost 5 bases and J lost 1 base. This CDR3 is 16 amino acids long. Per germline, CDR1 SGHTA and CDR2 FQGTGA.